This TCR beta chain originates from a study of blood T cell repertoires in COVID-19. The sample holds one count of this clone. The V gene end was trimmed by 0 bases and the J gene end by 4 bases; junction bases not matched to a gene: 2. This CDR3 comprises 16 residues. The germline CDR1 and CDR2 sequences are LNHNV and YYDKDF (reference sequence). The recovered donors of Cohort 3 showed two negative PCRs, clearance, or symptom resolution. In the original processing: Reference gene primer amplification yielded estimated nucleated cell counts. Assay: immunoSEQ multiplex PCR; the TCRdb copy retains only in-frame clones and omits some. From that table come the V and J calls and clone size; the DNA was used to work out D and trimming. This repertoire shows 300,000 to 400,000 clones, more than 75% found once; its top ten account for approximately 1%.

This chain joins TRBV15 and TRBJ2-7; 14 bases agree with TRBD2. Material: PBMCs or T cells enriched from blood (not recorded which). The sequence was obtained from a woman in her thirties who had recovered from COVID-19. As DNA, the CDR3 is TGTGCCACCAGCAGAGATGGACTAGCGGGGGGTTACGAGCAGTACTTC. Translated, it gives CATSRDGLAGGYEQYF.